This entry concerns a single TCR beta chain. Only in-frame clones appear in the TCRdb table, and some are missing; sequencing was by immunoSEQ multiplex PCR. In the table there are over 85,000 clones, roughly 84% of which are singletons. V lost 5 bases to trimming and J lost 0 bases, with 16 bases between them. The germline gives CDR1 SGHAT, CDR2 FQNNGV. This CDR3 has 17 amino acids. This sample is drawn from a study of T cell responses to AZD1222 COVID-19 vaccine. The sequence derives from an adult in good health. Source: peripheral blood, taken on day 0 of AZD1222 vaccination. The V call is TRBV11-2, the J call TRBJ1-4, with D unclear. Here the CDR3 reads CASSLPPSSSTNEKLFF. CDR3 in DNA: TGTGCCAGCAGCCTTCCCCCCTCAAGCTCAACTAATGAAAAACTGTTTTTT. Variable domain in full (rest from reference TRBV11-2 and TRBJ1-4): EAGVAQSPRYKIIEKRQSVAFWCNPISGHATLYWYQQILGQGPKLLIQFQNNGVVDDSQLPKDRFSAERLKGVDSTLKIQPAKLEDSAVYLCASSLPPSSSTNEKLFFGSGTQLSVL.